Following are 27 T cell receptor beta chains from one sample sequenced in a study of cytomegalovirus exposure and HLA in healthy donors. Both 60 Vbeta primers and 13 Jbeta primers went into the PCR. The repertoire was sequenced with immunoSEQ multiplex PCR; TCRdb's copy has only in-frame clones and lacks some. Of 120,000 or so clones listed, over 65% are singletons. Sample: PBMCs. These receptors were taken from a man younger than 35 in good health and CMV-seropositive.

This chain joins TRBV7-9 and TRBJ1-2; D call uncertain. This CDR3 comprises 15 residues. Germline CDR1 SEHNR, CDR2 FQNEAQ (reference sequence). V shed 1 base and J shed 8 bases, with 17 bases lying between them. Written as DNA, the CDR3 is TGTGCCAGCAGCTTAGTCGGTTGGTCCTCTTGGGGCTACACCTTC. It specifies CASSLVGWSSWGYTF.

The chain is built from TRBV13 and TRBJ2-3, with TRBD1 matching 9 bases. Germline CDR1 reads PRHDT; CDR2 reads FYEKMQ (reference sequence). The J segment lost 3 bases and the V segment lost 2 bases, leaving 3 bases of the junction unmatched. The CDR3 loop spans 15 amino acids. The CDR3 nucleotides read TGTGCCAGCAGCTTACCACAGGGGGCAACAGATACGCAGTATTTT. Protein sequence: CASSLPQGATDTQYF.

In DNA, the CDR3 is TGTGCCAGCAGTATTCCACAGGGTACCTCCTATAATTCACCCCTCCACTTT. Its protein product is CASSIPQGTSYNSPLHF. J is TRBJ1-6 and V is TRBV28, with D possibly matching TRBD1 (6 bases). Per germline, CDR1 MDHEN and CDR2 SYDVKM. This CDR3 has 17 amino acids. V shed 5 bases and J shed 0 bases, with 14 bases lying between them.

The rearrangement links TRBV18 to TRBJ2-1; no reliable D call. Germline V gene data show CDR1 as KGHSH and CDR2 as LQKENI. V was shortened by 3 bases and J by 3 bases, with 12 bases between the two germline ends. The CDR3 covers 15 residues. The CDR3 reads CASSPQNLNYNEQFF. The CDR3 nucleotides are TGTGCCAGCTCACCCCAGAACCTTAACTACAATGAGCAGTTCTTC.

This chain uses TRBV14 with TRBJ2-7; D is perhaps TRBD2 (5 bases). Germline V lookup: CDR1 SGHDN, CDR2 FVKESK. This CDR3 has 13 amino acids. Trimming left V 4 bases short and J 2 bases short, with 9 bases between. For the CDR3, the DNA is TGTGCCAGCAGCCTAGCCGGGGCCTACGAGCAGTACTTC. The encoded protein is CASSLAGAYEQYF.

The sample holds one count of this clone. The sample contains more than one DNA sequence encoding this CDR3. The gene calls are TRBV7-8 and TRBJ2-4; 9 bases align to TRBD1. Trimming cost V 6 bases and J 5 bases; bases outside gene matches: 8. Per the germline V gene, CDR1 is SGHVS and CDR2 is FQNEAQ. CDR3 size: 15 residues. CDR3 loop: CASSSKGQGQNIQYF. Here the CDR3 DNA reads TGTGCCAGCAGTTCTAAGGGACAGGGCCAAAACATTCAGTACTTC. The variable domain in full, with the rest retrieved from reference TRBV7-8 and TRBJ2-4, is GAGVSQSPRYKVAKRGQDVALRCDPISGHVSLFWYQQALGQGPEFLTYFQNEAQLDKSGLPSDRFFAERPEGSVSTLKIQRTQQEDSAVYLCASSSKGQGQNIQYFGAGTRLSVL.

The chain recombines TRBV7-6 with TRBJ2-1; D might be TRBD2 (6 bases). The CDR3 is 15 amino acids. V was shortened by 1 base and J by 4 bases, with 11 bases between the two germline ends. Germline V gives CDR1 SGHVS, CDR2 FNYEAQ. The CDR3: CASSLGSGPYNEQFF. DNA of the CDR3: TGTGCCAGCAGCTTAGGTAGCGGACCGTACAATGAGCAGTTCTTC.

This chain joins TRBV27 and TRBJ2-3; 9 nucleotides match TRBD1. There are 17 residues in the CDR3. Germline V gene lookup returns CDR1 MNHEY and CDR2 SMNVEV (reference sequence). V was pared by 6 bases and J by 0 bases, with 10 bases of the junction left unmatched. CDR3 coding DNA: TGTGCCAGCAGCCTCACGGGACAGGGAGCTAGCACAGATACGCAGTATTTT. Its translation is CASSLTGQGASTDTQYF.

This sequence joins TRBV19 and TRBJ2-7, with D uncertain. V lost 4 bases and J lost 1, with 8 bases in between. CDR3 length: 13 residues. Per the germline V gene, CDR1 is LNHDA and CDR2 is SQIVND (reference sequence). CDR3 protein: CASSSGGSYEQYF. The CDR3 bases are TGTGCCAGTAGTAGCGGCGGATCCTACGAGCAGTACTTC.

This chain joins TRBV5-1 and TRBJ1-6; TRBD1 matches 8 bases. This CDR3 is built from 17 residues. Germline V lookup: CDR1 SGHRS, CDR2 YFSETQ. Germline trimming cut 0 bases from V and 4 bases from J; bases unmatched to any gene: 6. CDR3 sequence (DNA): TGCGCCAGCAGCTTGGGACAGGGGCCTCCATATAATTCACCCCTCCACTTT. This sequence encodes CASSLGQGPPYNSPLHF.

The chain employs TRBV19 and TRBJ2-3; D call uncertain. Trimming took 2 bases from V and 4 from J, leaving 7 bases between them. The CDR3 runs 13 residues. Germline V CDR1 and CDR2: LNHDA, SQIVND (reference sequence). The CDR3 sequence: CASSILGSDTQYF. The CDR3 DNA sequence: TGTGCCAGTAGTATACTAGGTTCAGATACGCAGTATTTT. The variable domain in full, completed from reference TRBV19 and TRBJ2-3, reads DGGITQSPKYLFRKEGQNVTLSCEQNLNHDAMYWYRQDPGQGLRLIYYSQIVNDFQKGDIAEGYSVSREKKESFPLTVTSAQKNPTAFYLCASSILGSDTQYFGPGTRLTVL.

The gene calls are TRBV11-2 and TRBJ1-1, with D perhaps matching TRBD1 (5 bases). V was cut by 5 bases and J by 4 bases, with 17 bases left in between. The CDR3 is 15 residues long. Germline CDR1 is SGHAT and CDR2 is FQNNGV. CDR3 nucleotides: TGTGCCAGCAGCCTCAGCGACAGTGTAGGCACTGAAGCTTTCTTT. Its translation is CASSLSDSVGTEAFF.

The rearrangement uses TRBV5-4 and TRBJ2-2, with 8 positions matching TRBD2. The CDR3 covers 16 residues. The germline V gene encodes CDR1 SGHNT and CDR2 YYREEE (reference sequence). V was clipped by 1 base and J by 8 bases; unmatched bases: 10. CDR3 in amino acids: CASSLSGGGAEGELFF. The DNA of the CDR3 is TGTGCCAGCAGCTTGTCGGGGGGGGGCGCCGAAGGGGAGCTGTTTTTT.

The V gene is TRBV5-6, the J gene TRBJ2-7; no definite D call. The CDR3 length is 13 residues. Germline V gene data show CDR1 as SGHDT and CDR2 as YYEEEE. The germline V and J ends were trimmed by 0 bases and 0 bases, with 4 bases remaining between them. CDR3: CASSLANSYEQYF. CDR3 sequence (DNA): TGTGCCAGCAGCTTGGCTAACTCCTACGAGCAGTACTTC. The whole variable domain, remainder taken from reference TRBV5-6 and TRBJ2-7, is DAGVTQSPTHLIKTRGQQVTLRCSPKSGHDTVSWYQQALGQGPQFIFQYYEEEERQRGNFPDRFSGHQFPNYSSELNVNALLLGDSALYLCASSLANSYEQYFGPGTRLTVT.

The V and J genes are TRBV7-8 and TRBJ2-3, with D maybe TRBD1 (6 bases). The CDR3 loop spans 19 amino acids. Per germline, CDR1 SGHVS and CDR2 FQNEAQ. V lost 5 bases, J lost 2 bases, and 26 bases lay in between. The CDR3 DNA is TGTGCCAGCAGCACAGGCCCCATCCCAACAGGGAAGGTCACAGATACGCAGTATTTT. Protein product: CASSTGPIPTGKVTDTQYF.

This rearrangement joins TRBV7-9 to TRBJ2-7; D is perhaps TRBD2 (5 bases). Germline CDR1 is SEHNR and CDR2 is FQNEAQ (reference sequence). The CDR3 totals 14 residues. Trimming took 4 bases from V and 3 from J, leaving 13 bases between them. The DNA for the CDR3 is TGTGCCAGCAGCTACGGGATCCAAGGCTACGAGCAGTACTTC. Its translation: CASSYGIQGYEQYF.

The chain is built from TRBV28 and TRBJ1-3; no clear D gene. The CDR3 totals 15 residues. The ends were cut back, 2 bases at V and 4 bases at J, with 12 bases in the middle. Germline CDR1 and CDR2: MDHEN and SYDVKM. CDR3 residues: CASSLGPATGNTIYF. For the CDR3, the DNA is TGTGCCAGCAGTTTAGGGCCAGCAACAGGAAACACCATATATTTT.

Comment on this clone: Relative to the germline gene, one junction end is altered; a read error may explain this. V usage is TRBV4-1 and J usage is TRBJ2-3; D gene ambiguous. Per germline, CDR1 MGHRA and CDR2 YSYEKL. The CDR3 loop spans 16 amino acids. The DNA for the CDR3 is TGCGCCAGTAGCCAAGAGCAAGCGTCTAGCACAGATACGCAGTATTTT. It is translated as CASSQEQASSTDTQYF.

The chain carries TRBV7-4 and TRBJ2-7, with 8 nucleotides matching TRBD2. The CDR3 has 17 residues. CDR1 and CDR2 (germline): SGHVT, SQSDAQ. The ends lost 1 base at V and 6 bases at J; junction bases unmatched: 14. CDR3 residues: CASSLEGRGGLPSEQYF. The CDR3 nucleotides are TGTGCCAGCAGCTTAGAAGGTCGGGGGGGCCTACCCAGCGAGCAGTACTTC.

V usage is TRBV7-2 and J usage is TRBJ2-7; no definite D call. The germline gives CDR1 SGHTA, CDR2 FQGNSA. Trimming left V 1 base short and J 4 bases short, with 8 bases between. The CDR3 has 13 amino acids. For the CDR3, the DNA is TGTGCCAGCAGCTTAGTCCCGACTTACGAGCAGTACTTC. Translation: CASSLVPTYEQYF.

The chain has TRBV19 and TRBJ1-4; 8 nucleotides line up with TRBD1. The CDR3 consists of 14 residues. Germline V lookup: CDR1 LNHDA, CDR2 SQIVND (reference sequence). V lost 4 bases to trimming and J lost 7 bases; unmatched junction nucleotides: 5. CDR3 in amino acids: CASSNDRGVEKLFF. CDR3 sequence (DNA): TGTGCCAGTAGTAACGACAGGGGAGTTGAAAAACTGTTTTTT.

The V call is TRBV18, the J call TRBJ1-2; 7 bases are a match to TRBD1. This CDR3 region has 14 residues. J gave up 8 bases and V 3 bases, and 9 bases lay outside the gene matches. The germline CDR1 and CDR2 sequences are KGHSH and LQKENI. The CDR3: CASSPGTDKGGYTF. DNA of the CDR3: TGTGCCAGCTCACCCGGGACAGATAAAGGGGGCTACACCTTC.

This clone came up once. The chain recombines TRBV5-8 with TRBJ1-5; 7 positions agree with TRBD1. The CDR3 spans 17 residues. V shed 3 bases, J shed 4 bases, and the junction held 13 bases outside the gene matches. Germline CDR1 is SGHTS and CDR2 is YDEGEE. This CDR3 reads CASSSLPGDSHNQPQHF. The CDR3 DNA sequence: TGTGCCAGCAGCTCCCTCCCAGGGGACAGTCATAATCAGCCCCAGCATTTT.

The rearrangement links TRBV6-1 to TRBJ2-2, with 12 bases aligning to TRBD2. The V gene's germline CDR1 is MNHNS and CDR2 SASEGT. The CDR3 covers 15 residues. Trimming took 2 bases from V and 6 from J; bases not matched to a gene: 1. The CDR3, as DNA: TGTGCCAGCAGTGAACTAGCGGGGGGGCCCGGGGAGCTGTTTTTT. Translated, it gives CASSELAGGPGELFF.

The chain is built from TRBV11-2 and TRBJ1-4; D unclear. This CDR3 is built from 14 residues. Germline loops: CDR1 SGHAT, CDR2 FQNNGV. V was pared by 7 bases and J by 4 bases, with 13 bases between. The CDR3 sequence is CASTLDAGNEKLFF. The CDR3 bases are TGTGCCAGCACCTTGGACGCGGGTAATGAAAAACTGTTTTTT.

This chain connects TRBV29-1 to TRBJ1-2, with TRBD1 matching over 8 bases. The CDR3 has 11 amino acids. From germline, CDR1 is SQVTM and CDR2 ANQGSEA. CDR3 sequence (DNA): TGCACCCTTAAAGCAGGGGGCGGCTACACCTTC. This translates into CTLKAGGGYTF.

This chain links TRBV4-2 with TRBJ1-2; tentatively, D is TRBD1 (5 bases). V was pared by 1 base and J by 2 bases, with 8 bases between. Germline CDR1 and CDR2: LGHNA and YNFKEQ. There are 14 residues in the CDR3. The CDR3 loop is CASSQGEGNYGYTF. Written as DNA, the CDR3 is TGTGCCAGCAGCCAAGGGGAGGGGAACTATGGCTACACCTTC.